This record concerns one T cell receptor beta chain sequence. Antigen unknown. This entry comes from a study of T cell responses to AZD1222 COVID-19 vaccine. Method: immunoSEQ multiplex PCR; TCRdb's copy keeps in-frame clones and lacks some. The sample lists about 73,000 clones, roughly 89% occurring once. Study results and caveats: Only a handful of individuals given AZD1222 were seropositive at baseline. Mostly white British, mostly female donors; authors suggested clonal diversity may be underestimated.

The material was peripheral blood, obtained 28 days after the second AZD1222 dose. This TCR came from an adult who received the AZD1222 COVID-19 vaccine.

The CDR3 coding sequence is TGTGCCAGCAGTCCCACAGGGGACCCGAACACCGGGGAGCTGTTTTTT. It translates to CASSPTGDPNTGELFF. The chain combines TRBV27 with TRBJ2-2, with TRBD1 identical over 7 bases. The CDR3 has 16 residues. CDR1 is MNHEY, CDR2 SMNVEV, per germline (reference sequence). Unmatched junction bases numbered 6, after V lost 5 bases and J lost 0 bases.